The 30 T cell receptor beta chains below all came from one sample that was sequenced in a study of shared clonotypes between healthy human individuals. TCRdb's copy holds only in-frame clones and misses some; the assay was immunoSEQ multiplex PCR. In the table there are about 1 million clones, 65% to 75% of which are singletons. Input material: memory CD4+ T cells sorted from blood. Subset specified: CD45RA-negative fraction. The receptor source for this set is a young man in good health.

This clone was picked up one time. V usage is TRBV2 and J usage is TRBJ2-7; D unresolved. The CDR3 is 12 residues long. The germline V gene encodes CDR1 SNHLY and CDR2 FYNNEI. V was trimmed by 4 bases and J by 2 bases, leaving 6 bases between them. DNA of the CDR3: TGTGCCAGCAGTGCTGAGGCCTACGAGCAGTACTTC. As protein: CASSAEAYEQYF.

The gene calls are TRBV30 and TRBJ1-1; TRBD1 is a possible D gene (5 bases). This CDR3 has 16 residues. Germline CDR1 GTSNPN, CDR2 SVGIG (reference sequence). The V end lost 0 bases, the J end lost 1 base, and 15 bases lay between the germline ends. The CDR3 bases are TGTGCCTGGAGTGTCCCCGTTGACAGAAAGAACACTGAAGCTTTCTTT. Amino acids: CAWSVPVDRKNTEAFF.

The chain combines TRBV5-6 with TRBJ1-1, with 7 positions matching TRBD1. Germline V gives CDR1 SGHDT, CDR2 YYEEEE. The CDR3 totals 13 residues. Trimming removed 5 bases from V and 8 bases from J; junction bases left unmatched: 9. The CDR3 sequence is CASSRGTAYEAFF. The CDR3 nucleotides are TGTGCCAGCAGTCGCGGGACAGCGTACGAAGCTTTCTTT.

This clone has only a few counts. In the same sample, other DNA sequences code for this CDR3. The chain uses TRBV7-9 and TRBJ1-2; the D is unclear. This CDR3 is 14 amino acids long. Trimming cost V 1 base and J 2 bases, with 8 bases left between them. Germline-derived CDR1 and CDR2 are SEHNR and FQNEAQ (reference sequence). The CDR3 sequence: CASSLVSDNYGYTF. In nucleotides, the CDR3 is TGTGCCAGCAGCTTAGTTTCAGACAACTATGGCTACACCTTC.

This chain uses TRBV10-1 with TRBJ2-3; 7 bases are a match to TRBD2. Germline V gene sequence: CDR1 WNHNN, CDR2 SYGVQD (reference sequence). Unmatched junction bases numbered 5, after V lost 3 bases and J lost 5 bases. The CDR3 totals 14 residues. CDR3 coding DNA: TGCGCCAGCAGTGAAGCGGGAAATCGAGATACGCAGTATTTT. Its protein product is CASSEAGNRDTQYF.

As regards this clone: The same CDR3 arises from other DNA sequences in this sample as well. This CDR3 is CASRRTSPGELFF. The CDR3 region has the DNA TGTGCCAGCAGGAGGACTAGCCCCGGGGAGCTGTTTTTT. V and J are TRBV2 and TRBJ2-2; TRBD2 matches 8 bases. Losses at the gene ends were 6 bases for V and 6 bases for J; bases not matched to a gene: 3. The length of the CDR3 is 13 residues. CDR1 and CDR2 from the germline V gene are SNHLY and FYNNEI.

Concerning this clone itself: The same CDR3 also results from other DNA sequences found in this sample. The V gene is TRBV5-4, the J gene TRBJ2-1; the match to TRBD2 covers 10 bases. This CDR3 region has 15 residues. Unmatched junction bases numbered 5, after V lost 4 bases and J lost 4 bases. Germline V CDR1 and CDR2: SGHNT, YYREEE (reference sequence). The CDR3 sequence is CASSLGLAAYNEQFF. The CDR3 nucleotides are TGTGCCAGCAGCCTCGGACTAGCGGCTTACAATGAGCAGTTCTTC.

The chain couples TRBV2 to TRBJ1-1, with D possibly TRBD1 on 5 matching bases. Germline CDR1 is SNHLY and CDR2 is FYNNEI. The CDR3 has 12 residues. Deletions cut 11 bases from V and 11 bases from J, with 21 bases between. Here the CDR3 DNA reads TGTGCCGGACACACTGAGGGGCCTCGGGCTTTCTTT. Its translation is CAGHTEGPRAFF.

The V call is TRBV30, the J call TRBJ2-1; 7 nucleotides align to TRBD2. V gave up 5 bases and J gave up 7 bases; unmatched junction bases: 14. Germline V CDR1 and CDR2: GTSNPN, SVGIG (reference sequence). The CDR3 consists of 15 residues. The CDR3 spells CAWASTSRKGNEQFF. The CDR3 bases are TGTGCCTGGGCTTCGACTAGCAGAAAAGGGAATGAGCAGTTCTTC.

This clone was seen at least ten times. The CDR3 protein is CASSQATTGYEQYF. DNA of the CDR3: TGTGCCAGCAGCCAAGCTACAACAGGGTACGAGCAGTACTTC. The chain uses TRBV4-2 and TRBJ2-7; TRBD1 might be the D (6 bases). The germline CDR1 and CDR2 sequences are LGHNA and YNFKEQ. The CDR3 has 14 amino acids. Trimming pared 1 base from V and 4 bases from J, leaving 11 bases between.

The CDR3 region is CASSQDPNAGPQYF. CDR3 nucleotide sequence: TGCGCCAGCAGCCAGGATCCCAACGCTGGCCCGCAGTATTTT. This rearrangement joins TRBV5-1 to TRBJ2-3; D is unresolved. There are 14 residues in the CDR3. Germline CDR1 reads SGHRS; CDR2 reads YFSETQ. Trimming pared 4 bases from V and 10 bases from J, leaving 19 bases between.

The CDR3 DNA reads TGTGCCTGGAGTGGGCCCTCGAGCTCTGGAAACACCATATATTTT. This translates into CAWSGPSSSGNTIYF. This sequence joins TRBV30 and TRBJ1-3, with D unresolved. Germline V lookup: CDR1 GTSNPN, CDR2 SVGIG (reference sequence). This CDR3 region has 15 residues. The V end was cut by 1 base, the J end by 0 bases, with 10 bases between.

The CDR3 sequence: CASSPGQGDRNEQFF. The DNA for the CDR3 is TGCGCCAGCAGCCCGGGACAGGGCGATAGGAATGAGCAGTTCTTC. This chain connects TRBV10-1 to TRBJ2-1, with 9 bases that match TRBD1. The CDR3 covers 15 residues. CDR1 is WNHNN, CDR2 SYGVQD, per germline (reference sequence). After removal of 6 bases from V and 7 bases from J, the junction contained 10 bases not matched to a gene.

The V and J genes are TRBV10-3 and TRBJ1-6; 7 positions agree with TRBD1. The CDR3 contains 16 residues. V was clipped by 5 bases and J by 10 bases; unmatched bases: 14. Germline assignment: CDR1 ENHRY and CDR2 SYGVKD. The CDR3 is CAISQQGMEIRSPLHF. CDR3 DNA sequence: TGTGCCATCAGTCAACAGGGGATGGAGATACGGTCACCCCTCCACTTT.

This clone appeared many times. The chain recombines TRBV7-3 with TRBJ2-2; D is possibly TRBD1 (5 bases). From germline, CDR1 is SGHTA and CDR2 FQGTGA. The CDR3 is 13 amino acids. Trimming removed 5 bases from V and 5 bases from J, with 9 bases in between. The CDR3 sequence is CASSTQGTGELFF. CDR3 nucleotide sequence: TGTGCCAGCAGCACGCAGGGAACCGGGGAGCTGTTTTTT. Based on the CDR3 plus reference TRBV7-3 and TRBJ2-2, the full variable domain is GAGVSQTPSNKVTEKGKYVELRCDPISGHTALYWYRQSLGQGPEFLIYFQGTGAADDSGLPNDRFFAVRPEGSVSTLKIQRTERGDSAVYLCASSTQGTGELFFGEGSRLTVL.

J is TRBJ2-7 and V is TRBV30; 11 bases agree with TRBD2. The CDR3 spans 14 residues. V lost 6 bases to trimming and J lost 6 bases; unmatched junction nucleotides: 10. In germline, CDR1 is GTSNPN, CDR2 SVGIG (reference sequence). This CDR3 reads CACSLSGRGLEQYF. CDR3 bases: TGTGCCTGTAGCCTTAGCGGGAGGGGTCTCGAGCAGTACTTC. Based on the CDR3 plus reference TRBV30 and TRBJ2-7, the full variable domain is SQTIHQWPATLVQPVGSPLSLECTVEGTSNPNLYWYRQAAGRGLQLLFYSVGIGQISSEVPQNLSASRPQDRQFILSSKKLLLSDSGFYLCACSLSGRGLEQYFGPGTRLTVT.

V and J are TRBV5-1 and TRBJ2-3; tentative D call: TRBD1 (6 bases). This CDR3 comprises 14 residues. V was shortened by 4 bases and J by 6 bases, with 15 bases between the two germline ends. The V gene's germline CDR1 is SGHRS and CDR2 YFSETQ. CDR3 protein: CASSHSTGLDTQYF. The CDR3 DNA follows: TGCGCCAGCAGCCACAGTACAGGGTTGGATACGCAGTATTTT.

V gene TRBV4-1 combines with J gene TRBJ2-3; TRBD2 matches at 8 bases. V dropped 4 bases and J dropped 1; count of bases not matched to a gene: 7. The germline V gene encodes CDR1 MGHRA and CDR2 YSYEKL. This CDR3 comprises 16 residues. CDR3 protein: CASSLSAGGGTDTQYF. The CDR3 DNA is TGCGCCAGCAGCCTTTCCGCGGGAGGCGGCACAGATACGCAGTATTTT.

This rearrangement joins TRBV29-1 to TRBJ2-7, with D possibly matching TRBD1 (6 bases). Germline V gene lookup returns CDR1 SQVTM and CDR2 ANQGSEA. Trimming removed 7 bases at V and 7 bases at J, with 14 bases between. The CDR3 runs 11 residues. As DNA, the CDR3 is TGCAGCGCACAACAGGGTTCGGAGCAGTACTTC. It encodes CSAQQGSEQYF.

The chain joins TRBV4-1 to TRBJ1-3; TRBD1 matches at 7 bases. Germline loops: CDR1 MGHRA, CDR2 YSYEKL. The CDR3 has 15 residues. V dropped 5 bases and J dropped 0; count of bases not matched to a gene: 4. For the CDR3, the DNA is TGCGCCAGCAGCTTAGGGACAGTCTCTGGAAACACCATATATTTT. It yields the protein CASSLGTVSGNTIYF.

This chain joins TRBV5-4 and TRBJ1-6; D gene unclear. The germline V gene encodes CDR1 SGHNT and CDR2 YYREEE (reference sequence). The CDR3 contains 16 residues. With 0 bases removed from V and 7 bases from J, the gap between germline ends came to 14 bases. This CDR3 reads CASSLDPAPINSPLHF. As DNA, the CDR3 is TGTGCCAGCAGCTTGGACCCCGCCCCCATCAATTCACCCCTCCACTTT.

This chain uses TRBV7-2 with TRBJ2-1, with 11 bases matching TRBD2. CDR1 SGHTA and CDR2 FQGNSA come from the germline V gene. After removal of 5 bases from V and 2 bases from J, the junction contained 5 bases not matched to a gene. The CDR3 covers 16 residues. The CDR3 protein is CASSTRLAGTYNEQFF. The CDR3 DNA follows: TGTGCCAGCAGCACAAGACTAGCGGGGACCTACAATGAGCAGTTCTTC.

This clone appeared once. This sequence joins TRBV7-8 and TRBJ2-7, with D unresolved. Germline values: CDR1 SGHVS, CDR2 FQNEAQ. V was cut by 2 bases and J by 3 bases, with 14 bases left in between. This CDR3 has 15 residues. The CDR3 loop is CASSLQRDIGYEQYF. As DNA, the CDR3 is TGTGCCAGCAGCTTACAAAGGGATATAGGCTACGAGCAGTACTTC.

V is TRBV5-5 and J is TRBJ2-2; 8 nucleotides line up with TRBD1. Trimming at V came to 4 bases and at J to 2 bases, leaving 7 bases not matched to a gene. Germline V gives CDR1 SGHKS, CDR2 YYEKEE (reference sequence). The CDR3 contains 16 residues. The CDR3 bases are TGTGCCAGCAGCCCTGAAGGACAGGGAAACACCGGGGAGCTGTTTTTT. Translated, it gives CASSPEGQGNTGELFF. Full variable domain (remainder filled in from reference TRBV5-5 and TRBJ2-2): DAGVTQSPTHLIKTRGQQVTLRCSPISGHKSVSWYQQVLGQGPQFIFQYYEKEERGRGNFPDRFSARQFPNYSSELNVNALLLGDSALYLCASSPEGQGNTGELFFGEGSRLTVL.

V gene TRBV12-5 combines with J gene TRBJ2-3; weak D call: TRBD2 (7 bases). V was shortened by 3 bases and J by 3 bases, with 16 bases between the two germline ends. This CDR3 has 16 amino acids. The germline V gene encodes CDR1 LGHNT and CDR2 FRNRAP. The CDR3 protein is CASGFGTLSGTDTQYF. CDR3 DNA: TGTGCTAGTGGTTTCGGGACACTTAGCGGGACAGATACGCAGTATTTT.

The chain is built from TRBV10-2 and TRBJ2-3; 11 bases agree with TRBD2. Germline trimming cut 6 bases from V and 1 base from J; bases unmatched to any gene: 6. CDR1 is WSHSY, CDR2 SAAADI, per germline. CDR3 length: 16 residues. CDR3 residues: CASRASGGSGTDTQYF. CDR3 coding DNA: TGCGCCAGCAGGGCTAGCGGGGGGTCTGGCACAGATACGCAGTATTTT.

The chain combines TRBV30 with TRBJ2-7, with D possibly TRBD1 on 5 matching bases. CDR1 is GTSNPN and CDR2 is SVGIG in the germline V gene (reference sequence). Trimming cost V 4 bases and J 0 bases, with 13 bases left between them. CDR3 length: 14 amino acids. Here the CDR3 DNA reads TGTGCCTGGACAGGGCGCTATCCCTCCTACGAGCAGTACTTC. This encodes CAWTGRYPSYEQYF. Together with reference TRBV30 and TRBJ2-7, the CDR3 gives the full variable domain: SQTIHQWPATLVQPVGSPLSLECTVEGTSNPNLYWYRQAAGRGLQLLFYSVGIGQISSEVPQNLSASRPQDRQFILSSKKLLLSDSGFYLCAWTGRYPSYEQYFGPGTRLTVT.

The rearrangement uses TRBV2 and TRBJ2-3, with 9 positions matching TRBD2. Trimming at V came to 4 bases and at J to 4 bases, leaving 9 bases not matched to a gene. Per germline, CDR1 SNHLY and CDR2 FYNNEI. This CDR3 region has 16 residues. CDR3 DNA sequence: TGTGCCAGCAGTGGACCAGCGGGGGGATCCCCAGATACGCAGTATTTT. As protein: CASSGPAGGSPDTQYF.

The CDR3 loop is CASSRDTRSSYEQYF. The CDR3 DNA sequence: TGCGCCAGCAGCCGGGACACGAGGAGCTCCTACGAGCAGTACTTC. This rearrangement joins TRBV5-1 to TRBJ2-7, with D tentatively TRBD1 (6 bases). Trimming cost V 4 bases and J 0 bases, with 14 bases left between them. Germline-derived CDR1 and CDR2 are SGHRS and YFSETQ. This CDR3 spans 15 amino acids.

The chain has TRBV15 and TRBJ2-2; D unresolved. This CDR3 has 12 residues. The V gene lost 4 bases and the J gene lost 6 bases, with 6 bases spanning the gap. Germline V lookup: CDR1 LNHNV, CDR2 YYDKDF (reference sequence). DNA for the CDR3: TGTGCCACCAGCATCCCGGCCGGGGAGCTGTTTTTT. Translation: CATSIPAGELFF.